These T cell receptor beta chains were read from a single sample in a study of vaccination and CD4 T cells after COVID-19. TCRdb passed the PCR reads through MiXCR, listing each CDR3 protein once. The sample lists about 13,000 distinct CDR3 sequences; about 50% were seen once. These receptors' antigens are unknown. The sequencing sample was made of CD4+ T cells from blood, cultured in vitro. Receptor source: a human donor who had recovered from COVID-19. Each CDR3 is given with its conserved first and last residue. The order of the fields is CDR3 length, J gene, V gene, CDR3 protein.

length: 13
J: TRBJ1-1
V: TRBV7-3
CDR3: CASSSLQDTEAFF

length: 14
J: TRBJ2-3
V: TRBV5-6
CDR3: CASSLPQPGSAQYF

length: 14
J: TRBJ1-2
V: TRBV12-3/TRBV12-4
CDR3: CASSFEGGVIGYTF

length: 11
J: TRBJ2-1
V: TRBV6-5
CDR3: CASSYSGGEFF

length: 14
J: TRBJ2-3
V: TRBV6-4
CDR3: CASSESGEADTQYF

length: 14
J: TRBJ1-1
V: TRBV5-1
CDR3: CASSLLERGTEAFF

length: 14
J: TRBJ2-5
V: TRBV10-3
CDR3: CAISDSLGKETQYF

length: 14
J: TRBJ1-5
V: TRBV12-3/TRBV12-4
CDR3: CASSLAMRGQPQHF

length: 15
J: TRBJ1-4
V: TRBV20-1
CDR3: CSASEGQGTNEKLFF

length: 15
J: TRBJ2-4
V: TRBV11-2
CDR3: CASSLQVLAKNIQYF

length: 16
J: TRBJ2-3
V: TRBV28
CDR3: CASSILGEGQKDTQYF

length: 14
J: TRBJ2-1
V: TRBV24-1
CDR3: CATSTYPLTNEQFF

length: 16
J: TRBJ2-3
V: TRBV18
CDR3: CASSPPSVSAVDTQYF

length: 15
J: TRBJ2-5
V: TRBV20-1
CDR3: CSARETSGYQETQYF

length: 16
J: TRBJ2-7
V: TRBV12-3/TRBV12-4
CDR3: CASSFSPGPPRDEQYF

length: 15
J: TRBJ2-1
V: TRBV4-1
CDR3: CASSRGTSGYNEQFF

length: 14
J: TRBJ1-5
V: TRBV2
CDR3: CASRDRGSNQPQHF

length: 11
J: TRBJ1-5
V: TRBV28
CDR3: CASSSTRPQHF

length: 11
J: TRBJ2-7
V: TRBV30
CDR3: CAWSPGYEQYF

length: 14
J: TRBJ1-4
V: TRBV21-1
CDR3: CASSIRQGVCKLFF

length: 14
J: TRBJ1-6
V: TRBV18
CDR3: CASSPEQVVSPLHF

length: 16
J: TRBJ1-5
V: TRBV19
CDR3: CASSIRIAISNQPQHF

length: 19
J: TRBJ1-6
V: TRBV5-6
CDR3: CASSWSTGGHNLLDSPLHF

length: 15
J: TRBJ1-2
V: TRBV7-2
CDR3: CASSYTTGISYGYTF

length: 14
J: TRBJ1-5
V: TRBV7-2
CDR3: CASSRLASNQPQHF

length: 13
J: TRBJ1-1
V: TRBV7-9
CDR3: CASSSTGQTQVFF

length: 14
J: TRBJ1-1
V: TRBV2
CDR3: CASSGQGMNTEAFF

length: 15
J: TRBJ1-2
V: TRBV5-4
CDR3: CASSIPGQGFYGYTF

length: 13
J: TRBJ2-5
V: TRBV19
CDR3: CASSAQGQETQYF

length: 14
J: TRBJ1-6
V: TRBV6-1
CDR3: CATVPTNEGSPLHF

length: 14
J: TRBJ1-2
V: TRBV10-1
CDR3: CASSPMGWNYGYTF

length: 11
J: TRBJ2-4
V: TRBV20-1
CDR3: CSAREGQGVYF

length: 15
J: TRBJ1-4
V: TRBV20-1
CDR3: CSAYPAGVTNEKLFF

length: 14
J: TRBJ1-1
V: TRBV20-1
CDR3: CSARPQGADTEAFF

length: 13
J: TRBJ1-1
V: TRBV30
CDR3: CAWRETGRTEAFF

length: 16
J: TRBJ2-1
V: TRBV6-5
CDR3: CASSLGRAGRAYEQFF

length: 17
J: TRBJ2-1
V: TRBV20-1
CDR3: CSARDPSGRARVHEQFF

length: 14
J: TRBJ1-6
V: TRBV7-2
CDR3: CASSPGQINSPLHF

length: 15
J: TRBJ1-5
V: TRBV19
CDR3: CASSGPGGGNQPQHF

length: 15
J: TRBJ2-3
V: TRBV6-5
CDR3: CASSYSLASKDTQYF

length: 15
J: TRBJ1-3
V: TRBV7-2
CDR3: CASSYGTGKGNTIYF

length: 12
J: TRBJ2-3
V: TRBV7-2
CDR3: CASSAGADTQYF

length: 18
J: TRBJ2-1
V: TRBV15
CDR3: CATMVGPGRGMSHNEQFF

length: 15
J: TRBJ1-5
V: TRBV3-1
CDR3: CASSQDVGGRQPQHF

length: 13
J: TRBJ2-5
V: TRBV19
CDR3: CASSIGREETQYF

length: 13
J: TRBJ1-6
V: TRBV3-1
CDR3: CASSGTLSSPLHF

length: 15
J: TRBJ2-1
V: TRBV11-3
CDR3: CASSYSVSSYNEQFF

length: 13
J: TRBJ2-7
V: TRBV28
CDR3: CASSTPGLYEQYF

length: 14
J: TRBJ1-5
V: TRBV2
CDR3: CASSGQGRNQPQHF

length: 12
J: TRBJ2-1
V: TRBV6-2/TRBV6-3
CDR3: CASSPTYNEQFF

length: 12
J: TRBJ2-7
V: TRBV20-1
CDR3: CSARLGAREQYF

length: 16
J: TRBJ1-5
V: TRBV7-8
CDR3: CASSRQGGTLNQPQHF

length: 13
J: TRBJ1-5
V: TRBV30
CDR3: CAWSRGVRQPQHF

length: 14
J: TRBJ1-1
V: TRBV7-3
CDR3: CASTPGQAYTEAFF